This TCR beta chain was captured in a study of blood T cell repertoires in COVID-19. Study context: Both acute and convalescent COVID-19 samples were obtained from the United States, Italy and Spain. The analysed material was cDNA or gDNA that came from T cells, B-cell-depleted T cells, or PBMCs.

CDR3 length equals 16 residues. CDR1 is SGHAT, CDR2 FQNNGV, per germline. Deletions cut 5 bases from V and 6 bases from J, with 21 bases between. Followed over time, Seattle patients had been enrolled while infection was active. Repertoires were generated with immunoSEQ multiplex PCR, while TCRdb's copy carries only in-frame clones and drops some. The top ten hold 2% to 2.5% of the sample, which has 350,000 to 450,000 clones, 80% to 90% seen once. This clone was recorded only once. The source is a woman aged 55 to 70 with COVID-19, enrolled during active disease. The chain uses TRBV11-2 and TRBJ2-3, with D perhaps matching TRBD1 (8 bases). The source material was peripheral blood. The CDR3 is CASSLGQGGVGDTQYF. DNA for the CDR3: TGTGCCAGCAGCCTCGGACAGGGAGGGGTCGGGGATACGCAGTATTTT.